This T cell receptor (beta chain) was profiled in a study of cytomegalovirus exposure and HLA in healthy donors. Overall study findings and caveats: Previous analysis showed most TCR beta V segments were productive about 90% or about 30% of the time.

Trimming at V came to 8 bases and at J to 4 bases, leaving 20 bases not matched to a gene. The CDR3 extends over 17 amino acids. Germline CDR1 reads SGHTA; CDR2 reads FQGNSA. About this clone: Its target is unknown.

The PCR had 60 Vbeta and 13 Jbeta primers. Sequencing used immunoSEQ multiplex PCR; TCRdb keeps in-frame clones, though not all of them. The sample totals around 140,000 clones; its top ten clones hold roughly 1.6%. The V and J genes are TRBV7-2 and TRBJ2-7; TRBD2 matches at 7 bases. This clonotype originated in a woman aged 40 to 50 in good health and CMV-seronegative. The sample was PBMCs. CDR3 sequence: CASSSVILGRGSYEQYF. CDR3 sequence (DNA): TGTGCCAGCTCTAGCGTCATATTAGGGAGGGGATCTTACGAGCAGTACTTC.